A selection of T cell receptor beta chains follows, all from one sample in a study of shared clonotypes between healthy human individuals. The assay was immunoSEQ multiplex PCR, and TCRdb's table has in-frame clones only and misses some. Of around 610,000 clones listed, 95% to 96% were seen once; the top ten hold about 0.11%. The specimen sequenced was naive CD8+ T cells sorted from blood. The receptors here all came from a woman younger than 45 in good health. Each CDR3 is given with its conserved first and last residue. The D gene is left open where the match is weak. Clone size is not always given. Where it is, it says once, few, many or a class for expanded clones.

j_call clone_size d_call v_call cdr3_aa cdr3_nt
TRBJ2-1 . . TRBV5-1 CASTRIEGTYNEQFF TGCGCCAGCACCCGAATAGAGGGAACCTACAATGAGCAGTTCTTC
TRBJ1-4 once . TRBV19 CASSSQGSDEKLFF TGTGCCAGTAGTTCACAGGGCTCTGATGAAAAACTGTTTTTT
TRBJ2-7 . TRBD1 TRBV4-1 CASSQEDRAPYEQYF TGCGCCAGCAGCCAAGAGGACAGGGCACCCTACGAGCAGTACTTC
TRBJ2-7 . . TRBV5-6 CASSSPDSPPYEQYF TGTGCCAGCAGTTCCCCGGACAGTCCCCCCTACGAGCAGTACTTC
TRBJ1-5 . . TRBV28 CASSLGEIVNQPQHF TGTGCCAGCAGTTTGGGGGAGATAGTCAATCAGCCCCAGCATTTT
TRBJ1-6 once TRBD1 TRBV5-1 CASSFTGGSYNSPLHF TGCGCCAGCAGCTTTACAGGGGGCTCCTATAATTCACCCCTCCACTTT
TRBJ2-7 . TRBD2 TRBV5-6 CASSPGVSGAYEQYF TGTGCCAGCAGCCCCGGTGTTAGCGGGGCCTACGAGCAGTACTTC
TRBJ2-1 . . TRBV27 CASSGTGNEQFF TGTGCCAGCAGTGGAACAGGGAATGAGCAGTTCTTC
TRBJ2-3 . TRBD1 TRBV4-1 CASSRPGQSTDTQYF TGCGCCAGCAGCCGGCCGGGACAGAGCACAGATACGCAGTATTTT
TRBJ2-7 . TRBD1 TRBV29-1 CSVEAGTGSYEQYF TGCAGCGTCGAAGCCGGGACAGGGAGTTACGAGCAGTACTTC
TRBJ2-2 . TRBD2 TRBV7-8 CASSLGLAGVAGELFF TGTGCCAGCAGCTTAGGGCTAGCGGGAGTGGCCGGGGAGCTGTTTTTT